These 10 T cell receptor beta chains were all obtained from the same sample, sequenced in a study of blood T cell repertoires in COVID-19. The assay was immunoSEQ multiplex PCR, and TCRdb's table has in-frame clones only and misses some. The sample has around 260,000 clones; approximately 89% are singletons. Material: peripheral blood. The receptors shown here come from a young woman with COVID-19, enrolled during active disease.

The chain is built from TRBV30 and TRBJ2-1; 11 bases align to TRBD2. The CDR3 length is 15 residues. The V gene end was trimmed by 8 bases and the J gene end by 6 bases; junction bases not matched to a gene: 12. Per germline, CDR1 GTSNPN and CDR2 SVGIG (reference sequence). CDR3 residues: CAGKFGTSGINEQFF. DNA of the CDR3: TGTGCCGGGAAATTCGGGACTAGCGGTATCAATGAGCAGTTCTTC. The variable domain in full, completed from reference TRBV30 and TRBJ2-1, reads SQTIHQWPATLVQPVGSPLSLECTVEGTSNPNLYWYRQAAGRGLQLLFYSVGIGQISSEVPQNLSASRPQDRQFILSSKKLLLSDSGFYLCAGKFGTSGINEQFFGPGTRLTVL.

This chain joins TRBV7-2 and TRBJ1-5; the D is unclear. Germline V gene lookup returns CDR1 SGHTA and CDR2 FQGNSA. Trimming shortened V by 5 bases and J by 4 bases, and 12 bases separated the two germline ends. This CDR3 is built from 14 residues. CDR3 sequence (DNA): TGTGCCAGCAGCGAGGGCGGTGTAAATCAGCCCCAGCATTTT. Translation gives CASSEGGVNQPQHF.

The V and J genes are TRBV2 and TRBJ2-2, with 10 positions matching TRBD2. Germline loops: CDR1 SNHLY, CDR2 FYNNEI. The J segment lost 1 base and the V segment lost 6 bases, leaving 5 bases of the junction unmatched. The CDR3 spans 16 residues. The CDR3 reads CASRPRTSGNTGELFF. CDR3 bases: TGTGCCAGCAGACCTCGGACTAGCGGGAACACCGGGGAGCTGTTTTTT.

V usage is TRBV5-1 and J usage is TRBJ2-7, with D possibly being TRBD2 (6 bases). Per germline, CDR1 SGHRS and CDR2 YFSETQ. Trimming took off 0 bases at V and 4 bases at J, with 14 bases between the two ends. This CDR3 comprises 15 residues. The CDR3 DNA reads as TGCGCCAGCAGCTTGGTAGCGGCAAGTAGGTACGAGCAGTACTTC. As protein: CASSLVAASRYEQYF.

The chain links TRBV7-9 to TRBJ2-5; TRBD2 aligns across 9 bases. CDR3 length equals 14 residues. Per the germline V gene, CDR1 is SEHNR and CDR2 is FQNEAQ (reference sequence). J gave up 2 bases and V 5 bases, and 3 bases lay outside the gene matches. As DNA, the CDR3 is TGTGCCAGCAGCCTGACTAGCGGACAAGAGACCCAGTACTTC. Protein sequence: CASSLTSGQETQYF.

CDR3 DNA: TGCGCCAGCAGCCAAGGACTAGCGGGGCACACCGGGGAGCTGTTTTTT. It codes for CASSQGLAGHTGELFF. This chain joins TRBV4-1 and TRBJ2-2; 11 nucleotides match TRBD2. V was clipped by 1 base and J by 3 bases; unmatched bases: 1. This CDR3 region has 16 residues. Germline loops: CDR1 MGHRA, CDR2 YSYEKL.

The chain links TRBV27 to TRBJ2-7, with 9 bases lining up with TRBD1. J gave up 4 bases and V 1 base, and 20 bases lay outside the gene matches. This CDR3 region has 20 residues. The germline CDR1 and CDR2 sequences are MNHEY and SMNVEV (reference sequence). CDR3: CASSLYLNPTGTGSAYEQYF. The CDR3 coding sequence is TGTGCCAGCAGTTTATACCTCAACCCGACCGGGACAGGGTCGGCGTACGAGCAGTACTTC.

The chain couples TRBV27 to TRBJ1-1; D gene uncertain. This CDR3 has 15 amino acids. Germline CDR1 and CDR2: MNHEY and SMNVEV (reference sequence). V was clipped by 0 bases and J by 5 bases, with 13 bases between them. The CDR3 spells CASSLSDQPGTEAFF. The CDR3 DNA sequence: TGTGCCAGCAGTTTATCGGATCAGCCCGGGACTGAAGCTTTCTTT.

V and J are TRBV6-6 and TRBJ2-7; D is uncertain. The CDR3 has 15 amino acids. The germline CDR1 and CDR2 sequences are MNHNY and SVGAGI (reference sequence). Trimming took 0 bases from V and 0 from J, leaving 9 bases between them. The CDR3 loop is CASSYSMSVSYEQYF. CDR3 sequence (DNA): TGTGCCAGCAGTTACTCGATGTCGGTCTCCTACGAGCAGTACTTC.

In this sample, this clone turned up once. The genes are TRBV7-2 and TRBJ2-2; D gene unclear. The CDR3 covers 14 residues. V lost 3 bases to trimming and J lost 6 bases, with 11 bases between them. The germline CDR1 and CDR2 sequences are SGHTA and FQGNSA. The CDR3 protein is CASSFSPSAGELFF. In nucleotides, the CDR3 is TGTGCCAGCAGCTTCTCCCCCTCCGCCGGGGAGCTGTTTTTT. Using reference TRBV7-2 and TRBJ2-2 for the parts outside the CDR3, the full variable domain is GAGVSQSPSNKVTEKGKDVELRCDPISGHTALYWYRQSLGQGLEFLIYFQGNSAPDKSGLPSDRFSAERTGGSVSTLTIQRTQQEDSAVYLCASSFSPSAGELFFGEGSRLTVL.